Each of the 11 T cell receptor beta chains below was sequenced from the same sample in a study of regulatory T cells in long-lasting Graves disease. Combining iRepertoire HTBI primers with Arm-PCR of CDR3 regions, the authors built TCR beta libraries. Each CDR3 protein gets one entry after TCRdb re-called the multiplex PCR reads with MiXCR. The sample records about 530,000 distinct CDR3 sequences, around 16% being singletons. Time point defined: newly diagnosed GD, antithyroid drugs for less than 3 months. PBMC-derived RNA was used for the TCR library. The data were also submitted as part of a second study, on T cells in Graves' hyperthyroidism and ophthalmopathy.

The sample consisted of peripheral blood mononuclear cells (PBMCs), taken at new diagnosis, from a patient treated with antithyroid drugs. These receptor sequences come from a woman aged 40 to 65 with Graves disease.

This clonotype came up a few times. The chain recombines TRBV19 with TRBJ2-5, with 14 bases identical to TRBD2. The CDR3 consists of 16 residues. Germline CDR1 is LNHDA and CDR2 is SQIVND (reference sequence). V lost 5 bases to trimming and J lost 5 bases; unmatched junction nucleotides: 7. The CDR3 DNA reads as TGTGCCAGTAGTTGGACTAGCGGGGGGATGAGTGAGACCCAGTACTTC. Its translation: CASSWTSGGMSETQYF. The whole variable domain, remainder taken from reference TRBV19 and TRBJ2-5, is DGGITQSPKYLFRKEGQNVTLSCEQNLNHDAMYWYRQDPGQGLRLIYYSQIVNDFQKGDIAEGYSVSREKKESFPLTVTSAQKNPTAFYLCASSWTSGGMSETQYFGPGTRLLVL.

This clonotype was seen many times. The V gene is TRBV3-1, the J gene TRBJ1-1, with 9 bases lining up with TRBD1. With 0 bases clipped from V and 0 bases from J, the junction kept 5 bases outside the gene matches. This CDR3 region has 17 residues. CDR1 is LGHDT and CDR2 is YNNKEL in the germline V gene (reference sequence). The CDR3 protein is CASSQEQGAGLNTEAFF. DNA for the CDR3: TGTGCCAGCAGCCAAGAACAGGGGGCCGGTCTGAACACTGAAGCTTTCTTT.

J is TRBJ1-4 and V is TRBV6-2 or TRBV6-3; the match to TRBD1 covers 8 bases. There are 14 residues in the CDR3. Trimming at V came to 6 bases and at J to 5 bases, leaving 5 bases not matched to a gene. The V gene's germline CDR1 is MNHEY and CDR2 SVGEGT. CDR3 in amino acids: CASRTGVGNEKLFF. The CDR3 region has the DNA TGTGCCAGCAGGACAGGGGTCGGAAATGAAAAACTGTTTTTT.

For the CDR3, the DNA is TGTGCCAGCAGCACAAACGGACTGCCAGATACGCAGTATTTT. Translation gives CASSTNGLPDTQYF. The rearrangement links TRBV9 to TRBJ2-3, with D perhaps matching TRBD2 (5 bases). The V gene's germline CDR1 is SGDLS and CDR2 YYNGEE. The CDR3 has 14 residues. The germline V and J ends were trimmed by 4 bases and 4 bases, with 13 bases remaining between them.

This clonotype came up many times. This chain uses TRBV6-1 with TRBJ2-7; 14 nucleotides agree with TRBD2. There are 14 residues in the CDR3. V dropped 6 bases and J dropped 6; count of bases not matched to a gene: 4. Germline-derived CDR1 and CDR2 are MNHNS and SASEGT. This CDR3 reads CASRRLAGGIEQYF. In nucleotides, the CDR3 is TGTGCCAGCAGAAGACTAGCGGGGGGGATCGAGCAGTACTTC.

To note about this clonotype: Since a much larger clone is just one base distant, this may be a read error. The gene calls are TRBV18 and TRBJ2-7; tentatively, D is TRBD1 (5 bases). The CDR3 contains 15 residues. The V end was cut by 2 bases, the J end by 2 bases, with 13 bases between. The germline gives CDR1 KGHSH, CDR2 LQKENI. The CDR3 region is CASSPAGIGAYEQYF. The CDR3, as DNA: TGTGCCAGCTCACCAGCAGGGATAGGCGCCTACGAGCAGTACTTC. Combining the CDR3 with reference TRBV18 and TRBJ2-7 gives the whole variable domain NAGVMQNPRHLVRRRGQEARLRCSPMKGHSHVYWYRQLPEEGLKFMVYLQKENIIDESGMPKERFSAEFPKEGPSILRIQQVVRGDSAAYFCASSPAGIGAYEQYFGPGTRLTVT.

A few counts support this clonotype. The V gene is TRBV4-1, the J gene TRBJ1-4, with TRBD1 matching 8 bases. This CDR3 has 15 residues. Germline lookup yields CDR1 MGHRA and CDR2 YSYEKL. V shed 3 bases, J shed 9 bases, and the junction held 9 bases outside the gene matches. The CDR3, as DNA: TGCGCCAGCAGCCAGATTGGAGGACAGGGCAAAAAACTGTTTTTT. Translating gives CASSQIGGQGKKLFF.

The genes are TRBV5-1 and TRBJ2-3; the D is unclear. The CDR3 totals 16 residues. The germline CDR1 and CDR2 sequences are SGHRS and YFSETQ. Between the trimmed V and J ends, which lost 0 bases and 9 bases, there was a span of 20 bases. CDR3 DNA sequence: TGCGCCAGCAGCTTGGTGGGCGGCACCCCTACTCAGACGCAGTATTTT. Its translation is CASSLVGGTPTQTQYF.

This clonotype showed up just once. This rearrangement joins TRBV7-9 to TRBJ1-5; perhaps TRBD1 as D (6 bases). V dropped 7 bases and J dropped 1 base, with 8 bases sitting between them. Germline V CDR1 and CDR2: SEHNR, FQNEAQ (reference sequence). CDR3 length: 13 amino acids. The CDR3 spells CASTGESNQPQHF. DNA for the CDR3: TGTGCCAGCACAGGGGAAAGCAATCAGCCCCAGCATTTT.

Only a few counts were recorded for this clonotype. The chain employs TRBV12-3 or TRBV12-4 and TRBJ2-4; 9 bases are a match to TRBD1. The J segment lost 6 bases and the V segment lost 5 bases, leaving 5 bases of the junction unmatched. CDR3 length: 14 residues. CDR3 protein: CASSRDRAGNIQYF. Written as DNA, the CDR3 is TGTGCCAGCAGTCGGGACAGGGCGGGAAACATTCAGTACTTC.

This clonotype has a count of ten or more. The V call is TRBV6-1, the J call TRBJ1-2, with D possibly TRBD1 on 5 matching bases. The CDR3 has 15 residues. The germline gives CDR1 MNHNS, CDR2 SASEGT. The V and J ends lost 0 bases and 4 bases respectively, with 12 bases between them. The CDR3 loop reads CASSEAPTVPYGYTF. The CDR3 DNA sequence: TGTGCCAGCAGTGAAGCCCCGACAGTCCCCTATGGCTACACCTTC.